A single sample gave rise to the 28 T cell receptor beta chains below, sequenced in a study of blood T cells in healthy people across ages. With a J-beta primer mix and a sample-barcoded 5' primer, a second PCR ran 7 to 11 cycles. TCRdb recomputed calls from the 5' RACE reads with MiXCR, one row per CDR3 protein. The data hold approximately 850,000 distinct CDR3 sequences, with 55% to 70% observed a single time. Specimen: blood. Source of these receptors: a man aged 25-45 years in good health.

This chain links TRBV7-2 with TRBJ2-5; 14 bases are shared with TRBD2. The CDR3 is 18 residues long. CDR1 is SGHTA and CDR2 is FQGNSA in the germline V gene. V lost 3 bases, J lost 5 bases, and 11 bases stayed unmatched. The CDR3 protein is CASSFPTSGGADAETQYF. The CDR3 coding sequence is TGTGCCAGCAGCTTCCCGACTAGCGGGGGGGCCGACGCGGAGACCCAGTACTTC.

This clonotype was counted once. The rearrangement uses TRBV7-3 and TRBJ2-1; D possibly corresponds to TRBD1 (7 bases). This CDR3 region has 16 residues. CDR1 and CDR2 from the germline V gene are SGHTA and FQGTGA. The V end was cut by 1 base, the J end by 5 bases, with 15 bases between. DNA of the CDR3: TGTGCCAGCAGCTTAAGACGACAGGGAGGTGACAATGAGCAGTTCTTC. It codes for CASSLRRQGGDNEQFF.

V is TRBV29-1 and J is TRBJ1-2; D remains unclear. Germline V gene lookup returns CDR1 SQVTM and CDR2 ANQGSEA. This CDR3 comprises 14 residues. The germline V and J ends were trimmed by 4 bases and 2 bases, with 14 bases remaining between them. This chain's CDR3 is CSVGWPSWNYGYTF. CDR3 in DNA: TGCAGCGTTGGTTGGCCCTCTTGGAACTATGGCTACACCTTC.

In its sample, this clonotype was seen a few times. The chain has TRBV27 and TRBJ2-1; maybe TRBD2 (6 bases). Germline V lookup: CDR1 MNHEY, CDR2 SMNVEV (reference sequence). The V and J ends lost 2 bases and 5 bases respectively, with 10 bases between them. The CDR3 consists of 14 residues. CDR3 bases: TGTGCCAGCAGTTTAGGGCTAGCGAACAATGAGCAGTTCTTC. Its translation is CASSLGLANNEQFF.

The chain employs TRBV2 and TRBJ2-3, with a weak D call TRBD2 (6 bases). The V and J ends lost 9 bases and 3 bases respectively, with 19 bases between them. This CDR3 has 15 residues. The germline gives CDR1 SNHLY, CDR2 FYNNEI. CDR3 residues: CARTGPPEGTDTQYF. DNA for the CDR3: TGTGCCAGGACGGGACCGCCGGAGGGGACAGATACGCAGTATTTT.

This clonotype was recorded once. The chain is built from TRBV20-1 and TRBJ2-1; D might be TRBD1 or TRBD2, each matching 6 bases. Germline V gives CDR1 DFQATT, CDR2 SNEGSKA (reference sequence). The V and J ends lost 2 bases and 0 bases respectively, with 17 bases between them. The CDR3 totals 17 residues. CDR3 DNA sequence: TGCAGTGCTAGATACATCGTGGGGGGCCTCTCCTACAATGAGCAGTTCTTC. As protein: CSARYIVGGLSYNEQFF.

The rearrangement joins TRBV5-1 to TRBJ2-7; D is perhaps TRBD2 (6 bases). The CDR3 sequence is 14 residues long. The germline V gene has CDR1 SGHRS and CDR2 YFSETQ. V shed 4 bases and J shed 2 bases, with 13 bases lying between them. The chain's CDR3 is CASSGGTLPYEQYF. CDR3 DNA sequence: TGCGCCAGCAGCGGGGGGACGTTACCCTACGAGCAGTACTTC.

This clonotype was recorded a few times. In DNA, the CDR3 is TGTGCCATCAGTGTCGGCGGCAGGGGGCAGAAAAACATTCAGTACTTC. This codes for CAISVGGRGQKNIQYF. The rearrangement links TRBV10-3 to TRBJ2-4; 8 bases align to TRBD1. Trimming removed 4 bases from V and 4 bases from J; junction bases left unmatched: 9. The CDR3 extends over 16 amino acids. Germline-derived CDR1 and CDR2 are ENHRY and SYGVKD.

The chain couples TRBV10-3 to TRBJ1-3; no reliable D call. Germline CDR1 reads ENHRY; CDR2 reads SYGVKD. This CDR3 has 13 residues. Trimming left V 3 bases short and J 2 bases short, with 5 bases between. CDR3 region: CAISDGAGNTIYF. CDR3 bases: TGTGCCATCAGTGACGGGGCTGGAAACACCATATATTTT.

V gene TRBV11-1 combines with J gene TRBJ1-6; D is unclear. From germline, CDR1 is SGHAT and CDR2 FQDESV (reference sequence). This CDR3 is 15 amino acids long. V gave up 2 bases and J gave up 6 bases, with 11 bases separating them. CDR3 region: CASSLFSTVNSPLHF. For the CDR3, the DNA is TGTGCCAGCAGCTTATTCTCGACTGTTAATTCACCCCTCCACTTT.

This chain joins TRBV7-2 and TRBJ2-5, with D uncertain. CDR3 length: 14 amino acids. CDR1 and CDR2 (germline): SGHTA, FQGNSA. With 5 bases removed from V and 4 bases from J, the gap between germline ends came to 14 bases. CDR3 amino acids: CASSRRAIGETQYF. The CDR3 DNA reads as TGTGCCAGCAGCCGACGGGCGATAGGAGAGACCCAGTACTTC.

The chain is built from TRBV12-5 and TRBJ2-4, with 9 bases lining up with TRBD1. The DNA end lines up better with TRBJ2-7; the J call may be wrong. The CDR3 has 13 amino acids. The germline gives CDR1 LGHNT, CDR2 FRNRAP. The DNA for the CDR3 is TGTGCTAGTCGGCGGACAGGGGTATACGAGCAGTACTTC. Amino acid sequence: CASRRTGVYEQYF.

This clonotype has a handful of counts. The V call is TRBV4-2, the J call TRBJ1-1, with no clear D. Germline V lookup: CDR1 LGHNA, CDR2 YNFKEQ. Trimming removed 1 base from V and 5 bases from J, with 11 bases in between. The CDR3 contains 14 residues. CDR3 residues: CASSQGSAGTEAFF. CDR3 DNA: TGTGCCAGCAGCCAAGGGAGCGCCGGGACTGAAGCTTTCTTT.

This chain joins TRBV7-9 and TRBJ2-1; 11 positions match TRBD2. V gave up 6 bases and J gave up 9 bases; unmatched junction bases: 16. The CDR3 is 17 amino acids. The V gene's germline CDR1 is SEHNR and CDR2 FQNEAQ (reference sequence). CDR3 coding DNA: TGTGCCAGCAGACATCGGACTAGCGGGTGGGTAGAAGGTGAGCAGTTCTTC. As protein: CASRHRTSGWVEGEQFF.

The CDR3 loop is CASSEGTASNYGYTF. CDR3 nucleotides: TGTGCCAGCAGCGAAGGGACAGCCTCAAACTATGGCTACACCTTC. J is TRBJ1-2 and V is TRBV9; 7 positions match TRBD1. The CDR3 sequence is 15 residues long. Germline V gene lookup returns CDR1 SGDLS and CDR2 YYNGEE. The V and J ends lost 3 bases and 2 bases, in that order; junction bases with no gene match: 7.

This sequence joins TRBV10-3 and TRBJ2-7; D possibly corresponds to TRBD2 (6 bases). CDR3 length equals 14 residues. Trimming took off 11 bases at V and 2 bases at J, with 19 bases between the two ends. CDR1 and CDR2 from the germline V gene are ENHRY and SYGVKD. CDR3 coding DNA: TGTGCCGGTGCTAGGGCGGGAAAGCCCTACGAGCAGTACTTC. This gives the protein CAGARAGKPYEQYF.

The J gene is TRBJ2-4, the V gene TRBV20-1; 7 positions match TRBD1. CDR3 length: 16 residues. V shed 0 bases and J 1 base; nucleotides not matched to a gene: 6. From germline, CDR1 is DFQATT and CDR2 SNEGSKA (reference sequence). The CDR3 bases are TGCAGTGCTAGAGAAAGGGGGCTGATGGCCAAAAACATTCAGTACTTC. Protein product: CSARERGLMAKNIQYF.

CDR3: CASRLASDTQYF. The CDR3 nucleotides are TGTGCCAGCAGACTAGCATCAGATACGCAGTATTTT. The chain uses TRBV28 and TRBJ2-3; possibly TRBD2 for D (6 bases). Germline V gene data show CDR1 as MDHEN and CDR2 as SYDVKM. The CDR3 covers 12 residues. The germline V and J ends were trimmed by 6 bases and 4 bases, with 8 bases remaining between them.

A word on this clonotype: A junction end diverges from the germline sequence, so it may reflect a read error. The rearrangement joins TRBV6-2 or TRBV6-3 to TRBJ2-5, with TRBD1 identical over 8 bases. Germline values: CDR1 MNHEY, CDR2 SVGEGT. This CDR3 has 16 residues. In DNA, the CDR3 is TGTGCCAGTAGTTACCCGGGGCAGGGGGCGCTTGAGACCCAGTACTTC. Translating it yields CASSYPGQGALETQYF.

The chain recombines TRBV6-1 with TRBJ2-1; the D gene is possibly TRBD1 (5 bases). V gave up 0 bases and J gave up 9 bases, with 6 bases separating them. The CDR3 sequence is 12 residues long. CDR1 is MNHNS and CDR2 is SASEGT in the germline V gene. The CDR3 spells CASSEAGAEQFF. CDR3 nucleotide sequence: TGTGCCAGCAGTGAAGCTGGGGCTGAGCAGTTCTTC.

The genes are TRBV28 and TRBJ1-1; possibly TRBD1 for D (6 bases). Germline lookup yields CDR1 MDHEN and CDR2 SYDVKM. Trimming left V 10 bases short and J 5 bases short, with 17 bases between. The CDR3 loop spans 13 amino acids. Here the CDR3 DNA reads TGTGCCACCAGGGGACGTTTTGTAACTGAAGCTTTCTTT. As protein: CATRGRFVTEAFF. The full variable domain, rest sourced from reference TRBV28 and TRBJ1-1, is DVKVTQSSRYLVKRTGEKVFLECVQDMDHENMFWYRQDPGLGLRLIYFSYDVKMKEKGDIPEGYSVSREKKERFSLILESASTNQTSMYLCATRGRFVTEAFFGQGTRLTVV.

The chain joins TRBV27 to TRBJ2-1; the match to TRBD2 covers 8 bases. The germline CDR1 and CDR2 sequences are MNHEY and SMNVEV (reference sequence). V lost 4 bases to trimming and J lost 4 bases; unmatched junction nucleotides: 3. CDR3 length: 14 residues. CDR3 coding DNA: TGTGCCAGCAGTTGGGCGGGGGGATACAATGAGCAGTTCTTC. Protein sequence: CASSWAGGYNEQFF.

The chain employs TRBV5-1 and TRBJ2-4; TRBD2 matches 7 bases. The DNA matches TRBJ2-7 better at its end, which makes the J call doubtful. The CDR3 sequence is 16 residues long. Looked up from germline, CDR1 is SGHRS and CDR2 is YFSETQ. The CDR3 is CASSLRTSGATYEQYF. The DNA of the CDR3 is TGCGCCAGCAGCTTGAGGACAAGCGGGGCGACCTACGAGCAGTACTTC.

The rearrangement links TRBV28 to TRBJ2-1; D uncertain. CDR3 length: 14 amino acids. The ends were cut back, 3 bases at V and 6 bases at J, with 12 bases in the middle. CDR1 MDHEN and CDR2 SYDVKM come from the germline V gene. In DNA form, the CDR3 reads TGTGCCAGCAGTTTTGGGCCGGCGACCAATGAGCAGTTCTTC. Translation: CASSFGPATNEQFF.

The chain couples TRBV15 to TRBJ1-5, with TRBD1 identical over 8 bases. V dropped 1 base and J dropped 1; count of bases not matched to a gene: 9. CDR1 is LNHNV, CDR2 YYDKDF, per germline (reference sequence). The CDR3 has 18 residues. DNA for the CDR3: TGTGCCACCAGCAGAGGAGACAGGGGAAGGGGCAGCAATCAGCCCCAGCATTTT. This sequence encodes CATSRGDRGRGSNQPQHF.

In this sample, this clonotype turned up a few times. The chain joins TRBV28 to TRBJ2-7; D may be TRBD2 (5 bases). CDR3 length: 14 residues. The germline V gene has CDR1 MDHEN and CDR2 SYDVKM. V was clipped by 3 bases and J by 0 bases, with 9 bases between them. CDR3 in amino acids: CASSLDGLSYEQYF. Here the CDR3 DNA reads TGTGCCAGCAGTTTGGACGGACTCTCCTACGAGCAGTACTTC.

V is TRBV25-1 and J is TRBJ1-4, with D unclear. The CDR3 sequence is 13 residues long. Trimming cost V 7 bases and J 8 bases, with 14 bases left between them. Looked up from germline, CDR1 is MGHDK and CDR2 is SYGVNS. Written as DNA, the CDR3 is TGTGCCAGCAACGAGCCGACTGGGGAAAAACTGTTTTTT. Protein sequence: CASNEPTGEKLFF.

The chain employs TRBV7-2 and TRBJ2-1; TRBD2 agrees at 8 bases. V gave up 2 bases and J gave up 2 bases; unmatched junction bases: 5. CDR1 and CDR2 (germline): SGHTA, FQGNSA. The CDR3 totals 16 residues. CDR3 region: CASSLQLAAPYNEQFF. In nucleotides, the CDR3 is TGTGCCAGCAGCTTACAACTAGCGGCCCCCTACAATGAGCAGTTCTTC.